What follows is one TCR beta chain and its context. Its specificity is not known. The sample is drawn from a study of T cell responses to AZD1222 COVID-19 vaccine. Study-level findings and limits: Donors were mostly white British, more females; clonal diversity possibly underestimated.

Here immunoSEQ multiplex PCR was the method, and the copy in TCRdb shows in-frame clones only, minus some. The top ten hold roughly 0.49% of the sample, which has about 180,000 clones, 88% seen once. Sequences were derived from peripheral blood, sampled on day 0 of AZD1222 vaccination. The clonotype originates from an adult in good health.

DNA for the CDR3: TGTGCCAGCAGCCCCGGACCGGACCCCGCAGATACGCAGTATTTT. Translated, it gives CASSPGPDPADTQYF. This chain uses TRBV5-6 with TRBJ2-3; D unclear. This CDR3 comprises 15 residues. The germline CDR1 and CDR2 sequences are SGHDT and YYEEEE. The germline V and J ends were trimmed by 4 bases and 4 bases, with 16 bases remaining between them.